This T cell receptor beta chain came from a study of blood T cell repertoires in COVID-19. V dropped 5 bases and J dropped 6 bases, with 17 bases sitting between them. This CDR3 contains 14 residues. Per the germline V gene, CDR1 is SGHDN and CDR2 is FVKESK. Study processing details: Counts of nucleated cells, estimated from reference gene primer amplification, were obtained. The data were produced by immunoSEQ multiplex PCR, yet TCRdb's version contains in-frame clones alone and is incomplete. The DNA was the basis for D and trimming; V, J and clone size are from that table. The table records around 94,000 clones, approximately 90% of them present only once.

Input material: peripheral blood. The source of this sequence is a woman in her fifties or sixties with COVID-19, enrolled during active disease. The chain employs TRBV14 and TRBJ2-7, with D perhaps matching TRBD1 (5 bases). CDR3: CASSATRVVREQYF. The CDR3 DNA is TGTGCCAGCAGCGCCACCAGGGTGGTCCGCGAGCAGTACTTC. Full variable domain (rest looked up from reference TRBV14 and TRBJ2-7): EAGVTQFPSHSVIEKGQTVTLRCDPISGHDNLYWYRRVMGKEIKFLLHFVKESKQDESGMPNNRFLAERTGGTYSTLKVQPAELEDSGVYFCASSATRVVREQYFGPGTRLTVT.